This is a list of T cell receptor beta chains from one sample in a study of cytomegalovirus exposure and HLA in healthy donors. Sequencing was performed with immunoSEQ multiplex PCR; in TCRdb, only in-frame clones are kept and a portion is missing. The table lists more than 150,000 clones, over 65% of them singletons. Sequencing used PBMCs. The receptors were sampled from a woman in her fifties or sixties in good health and CMV-seropositive. Both conserved end residues are part of each CDR3. The order of the fields is clone size, D gene, J gene, CDR3 length, V gene, CDR3 protein, CDR3 DNA. A D gene is named only where the DNA matches it firmly. Clone size is stated in some rows and not others, as once, few, many or a class when expanded.

>.|.|TRBJ2-5|13|TRBV6-5
CASSWGREETQYF
TGTGCCAGCAGTTGGGGGCGAGAAGAGACCCAGTACTTC
>.|TRBD2|TRBJ2-4|16|TRBV4-3
CASSQVGGGVKNIQYF
TGCGCCAGCAGCCAAGTAGGCGGGGGGGTCAAAAACATTCAGTACTTC
>.|TRBD1|TRBJ2-7|15|TRBV6-5
CASSASGTGGNEQYF
TGTGCCAGCAGTGCCTCCGGGACAGGGGGTAACGAGCAGTACTTC
>.|TRBD2|TRBJ2-4|15|TRBV7-8
CASSHPPREGNIQYF
TGTGCCAGCAGCCACCCTCCAAGGGAGGGGAACATTCAGTACTTC
>.|TRBD1|TRBJ2-7|13|TRBV9
CASSTGTGEEQYF
TGTGCCAGCAGCACCGGGACAGGGGAAGAGCAGTACTTC
>.|TRBD1|TRBJ2-2|17|TRBV13
CASSSQTGGERTGELFF
TGTGCCAGCAGCTCCCAAACAGGGGGCGAGCGGACCGGGGAGCTGTTTTTT
>.|TRBD1|TRBJ2-7|14|TRBV2
CASLPQGGVYEQYF
TGTGCCAGCCTACCACAGGGGGGAGTCTACGAGCAGTACTTC
>once|.|TRBJ2-1|13|TRBV11-1
CASSSGHYNEQFF
TGTGCCAGCAGCTCGGGACACTACAATGAGCAGTTCTTC
>few|TRBD1|TRBJ2-7|13|TRBV29-1
CSGAARDSYEQYF
TGCAGCGGGGCAGCCCGGGACAGCTACGAGCAGTACTTC
>.|.|TRBJ2-7|13|TRBV7-9
CSSSSTASYEQYF
TGTTCCAGCTCTTCGACAGCTTCATACGAGCAGTACTTC
>once|.|TRBJ2-1|15|TRBV5-1
CASSFGWTSYNEQFF
TGCGCCAGCAGCTTTGGATGGACATCCTACAATGAGCAGTTCTTC
>.|.|TRBJ1-6|12|TRBV7-9
CASSFRNSPLHF
TGTGCCAGCAGCTTCAGGAATTCACCCCTCCACTTT
>.|.|TRBJ2-1|16|TRBV7-2
CASAVLGVASYNEQFF
TGTGCCAGCGCGGTGCTTGGGGTAGCGTCCTACAATGAGCAGTTCTTC
>.|.|TRBJ2-2|13|TRBV2
CASSVRNTGELFF
TGTGCCAGCAGTGTCCGTAACACCGGGGAGCTGTTTTTT
>.|.|TRBJ2-7|12|TRBV5-1
CASSSESYEQYF
TGCGCCAGCAGCTCTGAGTCCTACGAGCAGTACTTC
>.|.|TRBJ2-7|13|TRBV7-7
CASSLSADYEQYF
TGTGCTAGCAGCTTATCCGCGGATTACGAGCAGTACTTC
>.|.|TRBJ1-2|13|TRBV19
CASSIAGSYGYTF
TGTGCCAGTAGTATTGCGGGCTCCTATGGCTACACCTTC
>.|.|TRBJ2-3|14|TRBV11-3
CASSLDPMFDTQYF
TGTGCCAGCAGCTTAGACCCCATGTTTGATACGCAGTATTTT
>.|TRBD2|TRBJ2-4|15|TRBV28
CASSSLTSGENIQYF
TGTGCCAGCAGTTCCCTTACTAGCGGGGAAAACATTCAGTACTTC
>once|TRBD1|TRBJ2-1|17|TRBV28
CASSGTGALHSYNEQFF
TGTGCCAGCTCCGGGACAGGGGCCCTACACTCCTACAATGAGCAGTTCTTC
>.|.|TRBJ2-7|14|TRBV7-2
CASSSLTASYEQYF
TGTGCCAGCAGCTCCTTGACTGCCTCCTACGAGCAGTACTTC
>few|TRBD1|TRBJ1-3|16|TRBV29-1
CSVETMDREAGNTIYF
TGCAGCGTTGAGACGATGGACAGGGAAGCAGGAAACACCATATATTTT
>.|TRBD2|TRBJ2-1|15|TRBV28
CASSLWGGAYNEQFF
TGTGCCAGCAGTTTATGGGGGGGGGCCTACAATGAGCAGTTCTTC
>.|TRBD1|TRBJ1-2|14|TRBV7-8
CASNMGTGTYGYTF
TGTGCCAGCAATATGGGGACAGGGACCTATGGCTACACCTTC
>.|.|TRBJ1-1|16|TRBV29-1
CSVEDGIRGITTEAFF
TGCAGCGTTGAAGACGGGATCAGAGGTATAACTACTGAAGCTTTCTTT
>once|TRBD2|TRBJ2-4|14|TRBV5-6
CASSLGGGRNIQYF
TGTGCCAGCAGCTTGGGGGGAGGGCGGAACATTCAGTACTTC
>.|.|TRBJ2-7|16|TRBV6-5
CASSYSTSKGHPEQYF
TGTGCCAGCAGTTACTCGACATCCAAGGGACACCCCGAGCAGTACTTC
>.|.|TRBJ2-2|16|TRBV5-4
CASSQAGTGNTGELFF
TGTGCCAGCAGCCAAGCGGGGACAGGGAACACCGGGGAGCTGTTTTTT
>.|.|TRBJ2-3|14|TRBV9
CASSVVGDTDTQYF
TGTGCCAGCAGCGTAGTGGGAGACACAGATACGCAGTATTTT